One and the same sample provided the 12 T cell receptor beta chains below, sequenced in a study of blood T cells in healthy people across ages. Together with a sample-barcoded 5' primer, a J-beta primer mix was included in a second PCR lasting about 7 to 12 cycles. TCRdb re-called the 5' RACE reads with MiXCR, one entry per CDR3 protein. The sample yields around 990,000 distinct CDR3 sequences, approximately 25% seen once. This same sample was also taken into another study, of T cells of mothers and their children.

Sequencing was carried out using blood. All receptors derive from a girl aged 2 to 9 in good health.

V is TRBV6-1 and J is TRBJ1-5; D ambiguous. The CDR3 totals 13 residues. Germline CDR1 is MNHNS and CDR2 is SASEGT. V was shortened by 3 bases and J by 5 bases, with 8 bases between the two germline ends. CDR3 residues: CASSEELHQPQHF. Here the CDR3 DNA reads TGTGCCAGCAGTGAGGAGTTACATCAGCCCCAGCATTTT.

Only a few counts were recorded for this clonotype. CDR3: CASSYYPENGYTF. The DNA for the CDR3 is TGTGCCAGCAGTTATTATCCAGAGAATGGCTACACCTTC. The chain couples TRBV6-6 to TRBJ1-2; D unclear. V lost 3 bases and J lost 6, with 11 bases in between. CDR3 size: 13 residues. Germline values: CDR1 MNHNY, CDR2 SVGAGI (reference sequence).

This chain connects TRBV7-9 to TRBJ1-2; D unresolved. Per germline, CDR1 SEHNR and CDR2 FQNEAQ (reference sequence). The CDR3 has 15 residues. The V end was cut by 4 bases, the J end by 0 bases, with 12 bases between. Here the CDR3 reads CASSSWVGSNYGYTF. The CDR3 nucleotides read TGTGCCAGCAGCTCTTGGGTGGGATCTAACTATGGCTACACCTTC.

This clonotype was observed a few times. The chain couples TRBV5-6 to TRBJ2-5, with 12 bases identical to TRBD2. The CDR3 is 16 amino acids. The V gene end was trimmed by 6 bases and the J gene end by 5 bases; junction bases not matched to a gene: 11. Germline CDR1 SGHDT, CDR2 YYEEEE. The CDR3 reads CASNLRLAGVYETQYF. The DNA for the CDR3 is TGTGCCAGCAACCTTCGACTAGCGGGAGTTTATGAGACCCAGTACTTC.

This sequence joins TRBV9 and TRBJ2-7; maybe TRBD2 (6 bases). Per germline, CDR1 SGDLS and CDR2 YYNGEE. The CDR3 spans 15 residues. V lost 4 bases and J 0 bases, leaving 14 bases between the germline ends. CDR3 sequence reads: CASSLRDGGSYEQYF. The CDR3 DNA follows: TGTGCCAGCAGCCTCCGGGACGGGGGCTCCTACGAGCAGTACTTC.

This clonotype was seen only a few times. The chain uses TRBV29-1 and TRBJ2-7, with 12 positions matching TRBD2. V shed 4 bases and J 3 bases; nucleotides not matched to a gene: 7. CDR1 is SQVTM and CDR2 is ANQGSEA in the germline V gene. The CDR3 spans 15 residues. CDR3 sequence: CSVGVLAGGSYEQYF. As DNA, the CDR3 is TGCAGCGTTGGGGTTCTAGCGGGGGGGAGCTACGAGCAGTACTTC.

This clonotype was seen more than once but under ten times. V usage is TRBV29-1 and J usage is TRBJ1-1, with 9 positions matching TRBD1. With V trimmed by 0 bases and J by 1 base, 6 bases remained unmatched. Germline V gives CDR1 SQVTM, CDR2 ANQGSEA. CDR3 length equals 16 residues. In DNA form, the CDR3 reads TGCAGCGTTGAAGAAGGGACAGGGAAGTGGAACACTGAAGCTTTCTTT. Protein: CSVEEGTGKWNTEAFF.

This clonotype appeared a few times. The V and J genes are TRBV28 and TRBJ2-1; possibly TRBD1 or TRBD2 for D (5 bases each). Germline CDR1 is MDHEN and CDR2 is SYDVKM. The V and J ends lost 7 bases and 2 bases respectively, with 18 bases between them. The length of the CDR3 is 16 residues. CDR3 loop: CASTSRRTTTYNEQFF. CDR3 DNA sequence: TGTGCCAGCACCTCTAGGAGGACAACGACCTACAATGAGCAGTTCTTC. Variable domain in full (rest from reference TRBV28 and TRBJ2-1): DVKVTQSSRYLVKRTGEKVFLECVQDMDHENMFWYRQDPGLGLRLIYFSYDVKMKEKGDIPEGYSVSREKKERFSLILESASTNQTSMYLCASTSRRTTTYNEQFFGPGTRLTVL.

V and J are TRBV6-5 and TRBJ2-7, with 7 bases that match TRBD2. V trimming: 3 bases; J trimming: 3 bases; junction bases outside the gene matches: 8. The CDR3 consists of 15 residues. Germline CDR1 MNHEY, CDR2 SVGAGI. CDR3 sequence (DNA): TGTGCCAGCAGTTATCCGGCTAGCGGAGGCTACGAGCAGTACTTC. It yields the protein CASSYPASGGYEQYF.

A note on this clonotype: At one boundary the junction diverges from the germline segment, which might be a read error. This sequence joins TRBV6-2 or TRBV6-3 and TRBJ2-7, with D possibly TRBD1 on 5 matching bases. CDR3 length equals 12 residues. The germline gives CDR1 MNHEY, CDR2 SVGEGT. The CDR3 nucleotides are TGTGCCAGCAATTACAGGAGCTACGAGCAGTACTTC. Translated, it gives CASNYRSYEQYF.

This clonotype was found a few times. The chain combines TRBV20-1 with TRBJ2-7; 8 nucleotides agree with TRBD1. The CDR3 contains 16 residues. The germline gives CDR1 DFQATT, CDR2 SNEGSKA (reference sequence). The V gene end was trimmed by 4 bases and the J gene end by 4 bases; junction bases not matched to a gene: 15. The CDR3 nucleotides are TGCAGTGCTACACACATTGCAGGGGGCGAGTTGTACGAGCAGTACTTC. Translation: CSATHIAGGELYEQYF.

This clonotype turned up a few times. The chain carries TRBV20-1 and TRBJ2-5; D uncertain. There are 11 residues in the CDR3. Looked up from germline, CDR1 is DFQATT and CDR2 is SNEGSKA (reference sequence). Trimming left V 3 bases short and J 1 base short, with 3 bases between. The CDR3 spells CSARSQETQYF. The DNA for the CDR3 is TGCAGTGCTAGGTCCCAAGAGACCCAGTACTTC.